This T cell receptor (beta chain) emerged from a study of T cells after yellow fever vaccination. As for the study in general: Fractions containing few cells were prepared with SMART-Seq v4 Ultra Low Input.

Trimming cost V 4 bases and J 2 bases; bases outside gene matches: 3. The CDR3 is made up of 14 amino acids. CDR1 and CDR2 (germline): LNHNV, YYDKDF (reference sequence). This clonotype was recorded many times. The antigen remains unidentified. Study-wide points: Abundant clonotypes from the bulk population could have been carried over as contaminants into FACS-sorted repertoires. Primary-vaccination clones mostly resurfaced post-booster (less than 98% CD4, around 88% CD8).

TCRdb recomputed calls from the 5' RACE reads with MiXCR, one row per CDR3 protein. The sample has fewer than 150,000 distinct CDR3 sequences, around 7.2% seen once. This TCR derives from a man between 18 and 29 years old who received the YFV17D yellow fever vaccine. The rearrangement uses TRBV15 and TRBJ2-5; 8 bases are a match to TRBD1. Sequencing used CD4+ T cells sorted from PBMCs, obtained 35 to 50 days after the first yellow fever vaccination. CDR3 DNA: TGTGCCACCAGCATCCAGGGGGCGCAAGAGACCCAGTACTTC. Its translation: CATSIQGAQETQYF.